The clone carrying this T cell receptor beta chain has at least ten counts. TCRdb used MiXCR to reprocess the 5' RACE reads, holding one entry per CDR3 protein. The data contain 250,000 or so distinct CDR3 sequences, 3.6% of them singletons. V was cut by 0 bases and J by 7 bases, with 7 bases left in between. Looked up from germline, CDR1 is SGHTS and CDR2 is YDEGEE. The CDR3 is 12 amino acids. The data stem from a study of T cells after yellow fever vaccination. This sequence joins TRBV5-8 and TRBJ2-5; the D is unclear. Specimen: PBMCs, collected 15 days after the yellow fever booster vaccination. This TCR derives from a young man who received the YFV17D yellow fever vaccine. CDR3 residues: CASSLEAGTQYF. CDR3 nucleotides: TGTGCCAGCAGCTTGGAAGCCGGGACCCAGTACTTC.